The 19 T cell receptor beta chains listed next were all sequenced from one sample in a study of shared clonotypes between healthy human individuals. Clones were sequenced by immunoSEQ multiplex PCR, and TCRdb holds only the in-frame ones, with some missing. This sample yields around 510,000 clones, of which approximately 95% are seen a single time; around 0.066% belongs to the top ten. The sequencing sample was made of naive CD4+ T cells sorted from blood. Subset in this sample: CD45RA+ positively selected. The receptors stem from a woman in her twenties or thirties in good health.

V is TRBV29-1 and J is TRBJ2-2, with TRBD2 matching over 8 bases. CDR1 and CDR2 (germline): SQVTM, ANQGSEA. V lost 6 bases, J lost 0 bases, and 6 bases stayed unmatched. CDR3 length: 15 residues. The chain's CDR3 is CSVTTSGTNTGELFF. In DNA, the CDR3 is TGCAGCGTCACTACTAGCGGAACGAACACCGGGGAGCTGTTTTTT.

This clone showed up just once. The chain links TRBV6-1 to TRBJ1-1; 7 nucleotides match TRBD1. V trimming: 6 bases; J trimming: 4 bases; junction bases outside the gene matches: 11. The germline CDR1 and CDR2 sequences are MNHNS and SASEGT. This CDR3 is built from 15 residues. The CDR3 DNA sequence: TGTGCCAGCAGCCACCTGGACAGGACAAGCACTGAAGCTTTCTTT. As protein: CASSHLDRTSTEAFF.

This chain uses TRBV5-1 with TRBJ2-2, with TRBD1 matching 7 bases. Germline values: CDR1 SGHRS, CDR2 YFSETQ. The CDR3 extends over 15 amino acids. The J segment lost 1 base and the V segment lost 5 bases, leaving 5 bases of the junction unmatched. The DNA of the CDR3 is TGCGCCAGCAGACCCGGGACAGAGAACACCGGGGAGCTGTTTTTT. Its protein is CASRPGTENTGELFF.

V is TRBV7-2 and J is TRBJ2-1; TRBD2 matches 9 bases. The CDR3 covers 14 residues. V lost 5 bases and J lost 6; bases outside the gene matches: 5. Germline V CDR1 and CDR2: SGHTA, FQGNSA. The CDR3 loop reads CASSPPTSGNEQFF. DNA of the CDR3: TGTGCCAGCAGCCCTCCGACTAGCGGCAATGAGCAGTTCTTC.

This rearrangement joins TRBV4-1 to TRBJ1-2; possible D gene TRBD1, 6 bases. CDR3 length: 13 amino acids. The germline gives CDR1 MGHRA, CDR2 YSYEKL. V shed 1 base and J shed 8 bases, with 11 bases lying between them. CDR3 coding DNA: TGCGCCAGCAGCCAAGTAGGGGGGGGCGGCTACACCTTC. Residues: CASSQVGGGGYTF.

This clone was recorded once. V gene TRBV27 combines with J gene TRBJ1-5, with D possibly being TRBD1 (6 bases). Trimming stripped 3 bases from V and 6 bases from J, with 15 bases between. The CDR3 is made up of 15 amino acids. The germline V gene encodes CDR1 MNHEY and CDR2 SMNVEV (reference sequence). DNA of the CDR3: TGTGCCAGCAGTTTGTCTAGGGGGTTAGGTCAGCCCCAGCATTTT. Protein sequence: CASSLSRGLGQPQHF.

The V and J genes are TRBV28 and TRBJ2-3; D is ambiguous. Trimming cost V 6 bases and J 5 bases, with 12 bases left between them. CDR3 length: 13 amino acids. Looked up from germline, CDR1 is MDHEN and CDR2 is SYDVKM. CDR3 amino acids: CASSPPALDTQYF. The CDR3 DNA follows: TGTGCCAGCAGCCCTCCGGCCCTAGATACGCAGTATTTT.

The rearrangement uses TRBV5-4 and TRBJ2-7, with TRBD2 matching over 9 bases. The CDR3 runs 17 residues. V gave up 4 bases and J gave up 2 bases; unmatched junction bases: 13. Germline loops: CDR1 SGHNT, CDR2 YYREEE (reference sequence). The CDR3 region is CASSRQTASGATYEQYF. In DNA form, the CDR3 reads TGTGCCAGCAGCCGACAGACAGCTAGCGGGGCTACCTACGAGCAGTACTTC.

This rearrangement joins TRBV15 to TRBJ2-6; D is ambiguous. The CDR3 spans 15 residues. The V gene lost 0 bases and the J gene lost 0 bases, with 3 bases spanning the gap. Germline CDR1 LNHNV, CDR2 YYDKDF (reference sequence). CDR3 in amino acids: CATSRDRSGANVLTF. DNA for the CDR3: TGTGCCACCAGCAGAGATCGCTCTGGGGCCAACGTCCTGACTTTC.

The V gene is TRBV2, the J gene TRBJ2-1; 10 nucleotides align to TRBD2. The CDR3 runs 18 residues. After removal of 6 bases from V and 3 bases from J, the junction contained 14 bases not matched to a gene. The germline V gene has CDR1 SNHLY and CDR2 FYNNEI. The CDR3 DNA reads as TGTGCCAGCAGCGCGAGAAGCGGGAGGGCCGGTTACTACAATGAGCAGTTCTTC. This sequence encodes CASSARSGRAGYYNEQFF.

V usage is TRBV11-2 and J usage is TRBJ1-6; TRBD1 is a possible D gene (5 bases). The CDR3 totals 13 residues. In germline, CDR1 is SGHAT, CDR2 FQNNGV. V dropped 8 bases and J dropped 7 bases, with 12 bases sitting between them. The CDR3 spells CASQGSQNSPLHF. The CDR3 nucleotides read TGTGCCAGCCAGGGTTCACAGAATTCACCCCTCCACTTT.

The chain employs TRBV11-2 and TRBJ1-4; perhaps TRBD1 as D (5 bases). Germline lookup yields CDR1 SGHAT and CDR2 FQNNGV. This CDR3 region has 17 residues. The V gene lost 1 base and the J gene lost 8 bases, with 20 bases spanning the gap. DNA of the CDR3: TGTGCCAGCAGCTTAGTCGGTGGCAGGGCATCCGGAGAAAAACTGTTTTTT. Protein sequence: CASSLVGGRASGEKLFF.

The V call is TRBV5-1, the J call TRBJ2-1; D remains unclear. This CDR3 contains 17 residues. Trimming shortened V by 0 bases and J by 0 bases, and 13 bases separated the two germline ends. Germline lookup yields CDR1 SGHRS and CDR2 YFSETQ. The CDR3 loop reads CASSLEGQSISYNEQFF. Written as DNA, the CDR3 is TGCGCCAGCAGCTTGGAAGGGCAGAGCATCTCCTACAATGAGCAGTTCTTC.

The CDR3 DNA reads TGCGCCAGCAGCTTGGGCGGGTTCTCCTACAATGAGCAGTTCTTC. Its translation: CASSLGGFSYNEQFF. The J gene is TRBJ2-1, the V gene TRBV5-1, with D perhaps matching TRBD2 (5 bases). Germline values: CDR1 SGHRS, CDR2 YFSETQ. The CDR3 contains 15 residues. Trimming stripped 0 bases from V and 0 bases from J, with 7 bases between.

The chain joins TRBV14 to TRBJ2-5, with a possible D match to TRBD1 (5 bases). The CDR3 is 16 amino acids. The germline V gene has CDR1 SGHDN and CDR2 FVKESK. The germline V and J ends were trimmed by 2 bases and 5 bases, with 18 bases remaining between them. CDR3 residues: CASSQIVGRGPETQYF. DNA for the CDR3: TGTGCCAGCAGCCAAATCGTCGGAAGGGGCCCGGAGACCCAGTACTTC.

The chain uses TRBV25-1 and TRBJ2-7; 7 bases match TRBD2. After removal of 5 bases from V and 4 bases from J, the junction contained 8 bases not matched to a gene. The CDR3 is made up of 14 amino acids. The germline V gene encodes CDR1 MGHDK and CDR2 SYGVNS. CDR3 loop: CASSKREVYYEQYF. CDR3 DNA sequence: TGTGCCAGCAGTAAACGGGAGGTTTATTACGAGCAGTACTTC.

The chain has TRBV29-1 and TRBJ1-4, with unresolved D. CDR1 and CDR2 (germline): SQVTM, ANQGSEA. CDR3 length: 13 amino acids. The V end was cut by 7 bases, the J end by 4 bases, with 13 bases between. The CDR3 here is CSAGPLFNEKLFF. The CDR3 DNA is TGCAGCGCCGGACCTTTGTTTAATGAAAAACTGTTTTTT.

This chain uses TRBV25-1 with TRBJ2-1; maybe TRBD2 (5 bases). The CDR3 sequence is 12 residues long. The germline V gene has CDR1 MGHDK and CDR2 SYGVNS. Trimming took off 6 bases at V and 2 bases at J, with 5 bases between the two ends. The CDR3 reads CASRGAYNEQFF. DNA for the CDR3: TGTGCCAGCAGGGGAGCCTACAATGAGCAGTTCTTC. The whole variable domain, filled in from reference TRBV25-1 and TRBJ2-1, reads EADIYQTPRYLVIGTGKKITLECSQTMGHDKMYWYQQDPGMELHLIHYSYGVNSTEKGDLSSESTVSRIRTEHFPLTLESARPSHTSQYLCASRGAYNEQFFGPGTRLTVL.

About this clone itself: Other nucleotide sequences in the sample specify the same CDR3. The chain combines TRBV6-5 with TRBJ2-7; 8 bases agree with TRBD2. This CDR3 comprises 13 residues. J was trimmed by 6 bases and V by 0 bases; bases with no gene match: 1. Per the germline V gene, CDR1 is MNHEY and CDR2 is SVGAGI. This CDR3 reads CASSYSGGGEQYF. For the CDR3, the DNA is TGTGCCAGCAGTTACTCCGGGGGGGGCGAGCAGTACTTC.